This TCR beta chain was recovered during a study of radiotherapy plus CTLA-4 blockade in lung cancer. Study in general: Patients showed objective responses in under 20% of cases, and disease control was achieved by approximately 31%. Study-wide findings and caveats: Radiotherapy with ipilimumab was followed by blood expansion of tumor-derived clones. Early clonal dynamics of blood T cells, together with interferon-beta, were reported as the best response predictor.

The germline CDR1 and CDR2 sequences are SNHLY and FYNNEI. This CDR3 is built from 13 residues. V was pared by 5 bases and J by 0 bases, with 7 bases between. Patients had chemo-refractory metastatic non-small-cell lung cancer and received focal radiation plus CTLA-4 blockade that used ipilimumab. Worth noting for this clone: What it binds is not known.

Libraries were prepared by immunoSEQ multiplex PCR; TCRdb keeps only in-frame clonotypes and omits some of them. The table includes about 88,000 clones, 60% to 80% detected once. The genes are TRBV2 and TRBJ1-1, with D uncertain. This TCR was sampled from a human donor with non-small cell lung cancer that progressed on radiotherapy plus ipilimumab. Sequenced material: peripheral blood, taken from a patient treated with radiotherapy plus ipilimumab. In DNA form, the CDR3 reads TGTGCCAGCAGTTCAGTGTTGAACACTGAAGCTTTCTTT. It codes for CASSSVLNTEAFF.